These T cell receptor beta chains were read from a single sample in a study of cytomegalovirus exposure and HLA in healthy donors. Generated by immunoSEQ multiplex PCR, the TCRdb table keeps only in-frame clones and is missing some. The sample consists of under 300,000 clones, 70% to 90% of them appearing once. Sample: PBMCs. Receptors were obtained from a woman aged 55 to 70 in good health and CMV-seropositive. CDR3s include the opening cysteine and the closing phenylalanine or tryptophan. The order of the fields is clone size, V gene, D gene, J gene, CDR3 protein, CDR3 DNA. The D gene is left open where the match is weak. Only part of the rows carry a size: once, few, many, or a class if the clone is expanded.

once	TRBV2	TRBD2	TRBJ2-3	CASSPIAGGADTQYF	TGTGCCAGCAGTCCCATAGCGGGAGGAGCAGATACGCAGTATTTT
few	TRBV15	-	TRBJ1-5	CATSRDSGLEGSQPQHF	TGTGCCACCAGCAGAGATTCAGGGTTAGAAGGGTCCCAGCCCCAGCATTTT
-	TRBV14	TRBD2	TRBJ2-2	CASSQDRTSGSKSGELFF	TGTGCCAGCAGCCAAGACCGGACTAGCGGGAGTAAGTCCGGGGAGCTGTTTTTT
-	TRBV28	TRBD2	TRBJ2-1	CASSILGLALGDEQFF	TGTGCCAGCAGTATCTTGGGACTAGCGCTCGGGGATGAGCAGTTCTTC
-	TRBV19	-	TRBJ1-5	CASTGDGVSNQPQHF	TGTGCCAGTACGGGGGATGGAGTGAGCAATCAGCCCCAGCATTTT
once	TRBV5-1	-	TRBJ1-2	CASSLTRVSDYGYTF	TGCGCCAGCAGCCTAACCCGGGTCTCGGACTATGGCTACACCTTC
-	TRBV28	TRBD1	TRBJ1-5	CASRTGTGIQPQHF	TGTGCCAGCAGGACCGGGACAGGAATTCAGCCCCAGCATTTT
-	TRBV2	-	TRBJ1-2	CASSETRGSNGYTF	TGTGCCAGCAGTGAAACCAGGGGTTCGAATGGCTACACCTTC
once	TRBV2	-	TRBJ2-1	CASSGLPGVTYNEQFF	TGTGCCAGCAGTGGCTTACCAGGGGTGACCTACAATGAGCAGTTCTTC
-	TRBV6-5	-	TRBJ2-1	CASSKGWTYNEQFF	TGTGCCAGCAGTAAGGGGTGGACCTACAATGAGCAGTTCTTC
-	TRBV4-1	TRBD1	TRBJ1-2	CASSHPQGDYGYTF	TGCGCCAGCAGCCACCCACAGGGGGACTATGGCTACACCTTC